This record covers a single TCR beta chain. This specimen belongs to a study of cytomegalovirus exposure and HLA in healthy donors. The CDR3 sequence is 14 residues long. Germline loops: CDR1 SEHNR, CDR2 FQNEAQ (reference sequence). The V and J ends lost 5 bases and 1 base, in that order; junction bases with no gene match: 4. Clones were read by immunoSEQ multiplex PCR, and TCRdb kept only the in-frame ones, dropping some. The table lists roughly 200,000 clones, roughly 81% of them singletons. Material for sequencing was PBMCs. The TCR was taken from a woman aged 25-40 years in good health and CMV-seronegative. The chain couples TRBV7-9 to TRBJ2-5; TRBD1 matches 7 bases. Here the CDR3 DNA reads TGTGCCAGCAGCCCCGGGACAGCCCAAGAGACCCAGTACTTC. It encodes CASSPGTAQETQYF.